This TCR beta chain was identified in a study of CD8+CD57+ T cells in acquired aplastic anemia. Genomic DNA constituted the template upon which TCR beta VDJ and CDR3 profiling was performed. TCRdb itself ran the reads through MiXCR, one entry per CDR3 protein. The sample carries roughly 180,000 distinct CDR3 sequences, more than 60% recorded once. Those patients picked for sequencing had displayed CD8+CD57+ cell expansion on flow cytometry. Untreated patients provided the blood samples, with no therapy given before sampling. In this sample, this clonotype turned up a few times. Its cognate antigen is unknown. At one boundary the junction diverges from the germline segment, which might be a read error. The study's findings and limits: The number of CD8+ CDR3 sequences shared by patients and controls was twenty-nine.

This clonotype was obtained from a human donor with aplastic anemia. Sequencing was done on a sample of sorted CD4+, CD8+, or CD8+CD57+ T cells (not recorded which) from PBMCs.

Written as DNA, the CDR3 is TGCGCCAGCAGCCTAGCCCCGGGGGACCTTTCCTACGAGCAGTACTTC. Its protein product is CASSLAPGDLSYEQYF. The chain is built from TRBV5-4 and TRBJ2-7, with D possibly TRBD2 on 6 matching bases. The CDR3 runs to 16 residues. The V gene's germline CDR1 is SGHNT and CDR2 YYREEE (reference sequence).